Each of the 20 T cell receptor beta chains below was sequenced from the same sample in a study of cytomegalovirus exposure and HLA in healthy donors. This PCR relied on a set of 60 Vbeta primers and 13 Jbeta primers. Assay used: immunoSEQ multiplex PCR; TCRdb lists only in-frame clones, some missing. The sample lists over 200,000 clones; about 85% were seen once. The sequencing sample was made of PBMCs. Receptors were obtained from a human donor in good health.

This clone was recorded a few times. The rearrangement links TRBV4-1 to TRBJ1-2; 7 bases are a match to TRBD1. V shed 0 bases and J 5 bases; nucleotides not matched to a gene: 0. This CDR3 region has 13 residues. In germline, CDR1 is MGHRA, CDR2 YSYEKL. The CDR3 sequence: CASSQEQGYGYTF. The CDR3 DNA reads as TGCGCCAGCAGCCAAGAACAGGGGTATGGCTACACCTTC.

V and J are TRBV27 and TRBJ2-7, with 11 positions matching TRBD1. Germline assignment: CDR1 MNHEY and CDR2 SMNVEV (reference sequence). The CDR3 is 16 amino acids. Trimming cost V 8 bases and J 4 bases; bases outside gene matches: 13. CDR3 nucleotides: TGTGCCAGCGAGGGACAGGGGGTGCGCGGGACTTACGAGCAGTACTTC. This gives the protein CASEGQGVRGTYEQYF.

The chain employs TRBV10-2 and TRBJ1-2; 9 bases align to TRBD1. The junction had 5 bases not matched to a gene; V was cut back by 6 bases and J by 3 bases. The CDR3 has 14 amino acids. Germline CDR1 WSHSY, CDR2 SAAADI. The CDR3 DNA sequence: TGCGCCAGCAGCCCGGGACAGGGACACTATGGCTACACCTTC. This sequence encodes CASSPGQGHYGYTF.

The chain carries TRBV5-4 and TRBJ2-5; D is perhaps TRBD1 (7 bases). Trimming stripped 4 bases from V and 9 bases from J, with 16 bases between. CDR3 length equals 13 residues. From germline, CDR1 is SGHNT and CDR2 YYREEE (reference sequence). CDR3 DNA sequence: TGTGCCAGCAGCCCACAAGACAGGGAGGCCCAGTACTTC. Translating gives CASSPQDREAQYF.

The CDR3 sequence is CASSDYRDKQYF. The DNA for the CDR3 is TGTGCCAGCAGCGACTATCGGGACAAGCAGTACTTC. The chain joins TRBV6-1 to TRBJ2-7; tentative D call: TRBD1 (6 bases). This CDR3 region has 12 residues. Germline-derived CDR1 and CDR2 are MNHNS and SASEGT. V was cut by 6 bases and J by 8 bases, with 14 bases left in between.

This clone was recorded a few times. This chain links TRBV27 with TRBJ2-3, with D possibly matching TRBD2 (7 bases). The CDR3 extends over 16 amino acids. Germline V gene lookup returns CDR1 MNHEY and CDR2 SMNVEV (reference sequence). V was shortened by 6 bases and J by 0 bases, with 16 bases between the two germline ends. The CDR3: CASRRGGGRSTDTQYF. CDR3 DNA: TGTGCCAGCAGGAGGGGGGGAGGGCGTAGCACAGATACGCAGTATTTT.

The rearrangement joins TRBV9 to TRBJ2-2; D is undetermined. The V gene's germline CDR1 is SGDLS and CDR2 YYNGEE. The length of the CDR3 is 13 residues. V was shortened by 3 bases and J by 4 bases, with 7 bases between the two germline ends. The CDR3 DNA sequence: TGTGCCAGCAGCGCCCTAGGCACCGGGGAGCTGTTTTTT. It yields the protein CASSALGTGELFF.

The chain has TRBV9 and TRBJ2-3; D not certain. Deletions cut 0 bases from V and 4 bases from J, with 6 bases between. In germline, CDR1 is SGDLS, CDR2 YYNGEE. This CDR3 is built from 13 residues. The CDR3 sequence: CASSVASPDTQYF. As DNA, the CDR3 is TGTGCCAGCAGCGTAGCTTCCCCAGATACGCAGTATTTT.

The genes are TRBV6-6 and TRBJ1-1; D call uncertain. V lost 3 bases and J lost 4, with 6 bases in between. The CDR3 covers 12 residues. Germline V gene data show CDR1 as MNHNY and CDR2 as SVGAGI (reference sequence). CDR3 nucleotide sequence: TGTGCCAGCAGTTATGCGAGCACTGAAGCTTTCTTT. Its protein is CASSYASTEAFF.

The V call is TRBV4-1, the J call TRBJ2-4; D might be TRBD2 (6 bases). CDR1 MGHRA and CDR2 YSYEKL come from the germline V gene. The CDR3 has 17 residues. With 0 bases removed from V and 0 bases from J, the gap between germline ends came to 12 bases. The CDR3 nucleotides read TGCGCCAGCAGCCAAGATTCTTGGGACTTAGCCAAAAACATTCAGTACTTC. It translates to CASSQDSWDLAKNIQYF.

The V gene is TRBV2, the J gene TRBJ2-6; the D gene is possibly TRBD2 (5 bases). V dropped 6 bases and J dropped 0 bases, with 9 bases sitting between them. CDR3 length: 15 residues. Germline V gives CDR1 SNHLY, CDR2 FYNNEI. The CDR3 region has the DNA TGTGCCAGCAGCGCGGAGGTCTCTGGGGCCAACGTCCTGACTTTC. Translated, it gives CASSAEVSGANVLTF.

The gene calls are TRBV5-1 and TRBJ2-7; the match to TRBD2 covers 14 bases. In germline, CDR1 is SGHRS, CDR2 YFSETQ. The ends lost 0 bases at V and 5 bases at J; junction bases unmatched: 10. There are 18 residues in the CDR3. CDR3 region: CASSLAGTSGRSGDEQYF. The CDR3 coding sequence is TGCGCCAGCAGCTTGGCGGGGACTAGCGGGAGATCAGGGGACGAGCAGTACTTC.

The CDR3 DNA sequence: TGTGCCAGCAGCGCGGGACTAGCGGGCTTCTCCTACGAGCAGTACTTC. Translation: CASSAGLAGFSYEQYF. The chain combines TRBV9 with TRBJ2-7; 12 bases agree with TRBD2. V lost 3 bases and J lost 0; bases outside the gene matches: 4. CDR1 is SGDLS and CDR2 is YYNGEE in the germline V gene. CDR3 length: 16 amino acids.

This chain links TRBV27 with TRBJ2-6; weak D call: TRBD1 (6 bases). Germline V gene sequence: CDR1 MNHEY, CDR2 SMNVEV (reference sequence). V was shortened by 5 bases and J by 0 bases, with 8 bases between the two germline ends. CDR3 size: 15 residues. The chain's CDR3 is CASSRGNSGANVLTF. For the CDR3, the DNA is TGTGCCAGCAGTAGGGGGAACTCTGGGGCCAACGTCCTGACTTTC.

This clone has only a few counts. The V gene is TRBV7-2, the J gene TRBJ2-7; 7 nucleotides match TRBD1. CDR3 size: 16 residues. Germline-derived CDR1 and CDR2 are SGHTA and FQGNSA. V gave up 5 bases and J gave up 2 bases; unmatched junction bases: 12. The CDR3 reads CASSKTGAPIAYEQYF. DNA of the CDR3: TGTGCCAGCAGCAAAACAGGGGCCCCAATCGCCTACGAGCAGTACTTC.

The chain carries TRBV10-3 and TRBJ1-2, with TRBD1 identical over 12 bases. The V and J ends lost 6 bases and 7 bases, in that order; junction bases with no gene match: 3. The CDR3 has 13 amino acids. The germline gives CDR1 ENHRY, CDR2 SYGVKD. The CDR3 DNA sequence: TGTGCCATCAGCTGGGACAGGGGGCTTGGCTACACCTTC. Its translation is CAISWDRGLGYTF.

The chain employs TRBV21-1 and TRBJ2-7; the table names TRBD2, a call not compared with the DNA. TRBV21-1 is listed as a pseudogene. CDR3 length: 18 residues. The CDR3 reads CASSPLDIGLAGAYEQYF. CDR3 bases: TGTGCCAGCAGCCCTCTGGACATCGGACTAGCGGGTGCCTACGAGCAGTACTTC.

The chain carries TRBV29-1 and TRBJ1-1; TRBD1 might be the D (6 bases). Trimming took 7 bases from V and 0 from J, leaving 15 bases between them. The CDR3 covers 14 residues. Germline V gene data show CDR1 as SQVTM and CDR2 as ANQGSEA. Here the CDR3 DNA reads TGCAGCGCCTCCGCAGGGGAGATGAACACTGAAGCTTTCTTT. Encoded protein: CSASAGEMNTEAFF.

The rearrangement uses TRBV10-1 and TRBJ1-3, with a tentative D call TRBD1 (6 bases). Germline values: CDR1 WNHNN, CDR2 SYGVQD (reference sequence). The V end lost 3 bases, the J end lost 0 bases, and 9 bases lay between the germline ends. The CDR3 contains 15 residues. CDR3 loop: CASSDRGFSGNTIYF. The CDR3 DNA sequence: TGCGCCAGCAGTGACAGGGGTTTCTCTGGAAACACCATATATTTT.

The rearrangement uses TRBV6-5 and TRBJ1-2, with a possible D match to TRBD1 (6 bases). The germline V and J ends were trimmed by 5 bases and 4 bases, with 17 bases remaining between them. Per germline, CDR1 MNHEY and CDR2 SVGAGI. This CDR3 is 15 amino acids long. The CDR3 reads CASSPGQKRIYGYTF. As DNA, the CDR3 is TGTGCCAGCAGTCCAGGACAGAAAAGGATCTATGGCTACACCTTC.